The TCR beta chain described here comes from a study of T cell responses to AZD1222 COVID-19 vaccine (dated by TCRdb to the early 2020s). For the wider study: Because spike-specific TCR depth and breadth did not differ between the two schedules, AZD1222 recipients who got a second dose at roughly 4 weeks were pooled with those who got a second dose at roughly 12 weeks. A total of about 240 trial participants underwent TCR sequencing, of whom some 210 received two doses of AZD1222 and about 26 received two doses of the MenACWY control vaccine. Trial participants were enrolled by age into 18-55, 56-69 and 70-plus year subgroups, with roughly 160, 29 and 62 TCR-sequenced participants respectively. General study outcomes and caveats: Because no day 14 peak-response samples were available, repertoires were characterized only after the peak T cell response. Epitopes outside the regions mutated in the B.1.351 and B.1.1.7 variants were reportedly recognized by nearly half of the unique spike-specific TCRs. After two AZD1222 doses, spike-specific TCR breadth and depth were significantly higher than at day 0 and than in MenACWY recipients. Participants were mostly white British, with more females than males. The authors suggested clonal diversity may have been underestimated. In the small 56-69-year group, the increase in depth fell short of significance, most likely because of low power. Only five to seven AZD1222 recipients were SARS-CoV-2 seropositive at baseline, limiting conclusions about previously exposed vaccinees. CD4 TCRs associated with the vaccine covered the entire spike protein, and the dominant responses were in regions 160-218 and 743-854.

The CDR3 regions of human TCRbeta chains were subjected to immunosequencing. In the original analysis: TCRs in the repertoires were matched against a reference library of SARS-CoV-2-specific TCRs that had been generated with the MIRA antigen-specificity platform. Breadth was defined as the fraction of unique TCRs that were SARS-CoV-2-associated, and depth was defined as the fraction of total T cells that were SARS-CoV-2-associated. Using the MIRA data, each spike-specific TCR was mapped to the spike region that the TCR reacts to and placed in a CD4 or CD8 class. Log10-transformed breadth and depth values were compared by one-way ANOVA with Sidak's multiple comparisons tests. TCRdb took this table from immuneACCESS and kept in-frame rearrangements with V and J called. Such tables lack part of the clones; where checked against another copy, unresolved V genes explain under half of the gap, and the rest is unexplained. V, J and clone size derive from that table, while D and trimming were established from the DNA sequence. For this sample the table gives some 94,000 clones, of which 70% to 90% were detected only once. About 2.9% of the sample is taken by the ten largest.

In the paper's terms, the time point label means: baseline before first vaccination. Vaccinee samples were obtained from the UK trials COV001 and COV002, which included a single-blind randomized controlled phase 2/3 trial of AZD1222 (ChAdOx1 nCoV-19) in healthy adults. For TCRbeta chain sequencing, PBMC samples from trial participants were taken at day 0 and at day 28 after the second dose. The CDR3 covers 13 residues, taking in both the cysteine and the phenylalanine. Only the CDR3 DNA stays, 39 bases, in frame from base 1. The germline V gene sets CDR1 to SGHVS and CDR2 to FQNEAQ. Trimming accounts for 5 bases at V and 11 bases at J, while the number of junction bases matched to no gene is 9. On this clone itself: What this receptor recognizes is not known. The record has no base qualities; no much larger clone is one base away.

The input for sequencing was peripheral blood, taken on day 0 of AZD1222 vaccination. The receptor was isolated from an adult in good health. This receptor chain uses TRBV7-8 and TRBJ2-3; TRBD1 matches 8 bases in the middle. The DNA reads as follows: TGTGCCAGCAGCGCCCCAACCGGGACAGGGCAGTATTTT. This encodes CASSAPTGTGQYF.